The source of this T cell receptor beta chain is a study of shared clonotypes between healthy human individuals. The CDR3 loop spans 13 amino acids. The ends were cut back, 3 bases at V and 7 bases at J, with 15 bases in the middle. Germline V gene sequence: CDR1 GTSNPN, CDR2 SVGIG (reference sequence). On this clone itself: Its antigen is currently unknown.

Regarding the study as a whole: As a rule, naive subsets had a larger estimated richness than memory subsets. Read depth was anticipated to influence clonotype sharing among donors. All-four-donor shared clonotypes had higher generation probabilities than non-shared clonotypes did.

Some clones are missing from TCRdb's copy, which holds only in-frame ones; the method was immunoSEQ multiplex PCR. In the table there are over a million clones, roughly 96% of which are singletons. Healthy HIV-negative adults without recent acute infections or vaccinations served as donors. Sequenced: naive CD4+ T cells sorted from blood. As for subset: CD45RA+ positively selected. This chain uses TRBV30 with TRBJ2-5, with D unclear. This TCR was recovered from a man under 40 in good health. CDR3 bases: TGTGCCTGGAGCGCAGCTTTCCCCGGGACCCAGTACTTC. This encodes CAWSAAFPGTQYF.